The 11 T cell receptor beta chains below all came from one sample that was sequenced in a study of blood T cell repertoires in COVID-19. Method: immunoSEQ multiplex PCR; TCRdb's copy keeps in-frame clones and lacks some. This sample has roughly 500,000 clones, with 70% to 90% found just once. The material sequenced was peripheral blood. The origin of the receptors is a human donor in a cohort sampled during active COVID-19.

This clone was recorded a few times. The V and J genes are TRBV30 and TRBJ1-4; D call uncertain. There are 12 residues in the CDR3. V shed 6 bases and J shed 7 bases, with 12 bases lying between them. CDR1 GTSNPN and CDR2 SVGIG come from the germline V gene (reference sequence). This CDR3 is CACRGVGEKLFF. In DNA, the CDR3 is TGTGCCTGCCGCGGGGTTGGTGAAAAACTGTTTTTT.

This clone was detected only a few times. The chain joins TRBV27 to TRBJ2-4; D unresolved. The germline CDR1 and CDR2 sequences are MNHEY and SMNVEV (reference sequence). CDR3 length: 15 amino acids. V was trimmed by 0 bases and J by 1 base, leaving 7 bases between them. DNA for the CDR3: TGTGCCAGCAGTTTATCAAACTGGGCCAAAAACATTCAGTACTTC. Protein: CASSLSNWAKNIQYF.

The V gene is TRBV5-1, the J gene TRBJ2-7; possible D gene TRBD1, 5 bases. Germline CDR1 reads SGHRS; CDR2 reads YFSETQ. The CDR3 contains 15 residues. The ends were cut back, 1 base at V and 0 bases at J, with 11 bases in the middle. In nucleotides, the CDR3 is TGCGCCAGCAGCTTGTCACAGGTTTACTCCTACGAGCAGTACTTC. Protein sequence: CASSLSQVYSYEQYF.

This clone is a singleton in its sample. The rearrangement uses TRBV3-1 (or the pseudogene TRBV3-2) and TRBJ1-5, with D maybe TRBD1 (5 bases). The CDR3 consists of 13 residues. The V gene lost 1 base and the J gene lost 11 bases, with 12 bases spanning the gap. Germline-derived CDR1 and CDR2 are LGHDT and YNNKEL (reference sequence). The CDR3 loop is CASSQAEGLTQHF. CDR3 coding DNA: TGTGCCAGCAGCCAAGCTGAGGGACTGACCCAGCATTTT.

The CDR3 region is CASSPRQGGPYGYTF. The CDR3 DNA reads TGCGCCAGCAGCCCACGACAGGGGGGCCCGTATGGCTACACCTTC. This sequence joins TRBV4-3 and TRBJ1-2; TRBD1 aligns across 9 bases. This CDR3 region has 15 residues. The junction had 8 bases not matched to a gene; V was cut back by 4 bases and J by 5 bases. Germline CDR1 LGHNA, CDR2 YSLEER.

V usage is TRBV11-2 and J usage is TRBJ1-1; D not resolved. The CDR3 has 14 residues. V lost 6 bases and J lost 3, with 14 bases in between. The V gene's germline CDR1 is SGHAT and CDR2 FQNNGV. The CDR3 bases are TGTGCCAGCAGGAAATCTATACTCGACACTGAAGCTTTCTTT. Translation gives CASRKSILDTEAFF.

The CDR3 sequence is CAINTGGKETQYF. The CDR3, as DNA: TGTGCCATCAATACAGGGGGCAAAGAGACCCAGTACTTC. This chain links TRBV10-3 with TRBJ2-5; 9 bases are a match to TRBD1. The CDR3 has 13 residues. With V trimmed by 7 bases and J by 3 bases, 3 bases remained unmatched. Germline CDR1 reads ENHRY; CDR2 reads SYGVKD.

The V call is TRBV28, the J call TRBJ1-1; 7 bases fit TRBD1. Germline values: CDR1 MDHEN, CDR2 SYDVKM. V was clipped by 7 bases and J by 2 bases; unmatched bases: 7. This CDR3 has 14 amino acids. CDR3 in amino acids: CASTYTGANTEAFF. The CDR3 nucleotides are TGTGCCAGCACTTACACAGGGGCTAACACTGAAGCTTTCTTT.

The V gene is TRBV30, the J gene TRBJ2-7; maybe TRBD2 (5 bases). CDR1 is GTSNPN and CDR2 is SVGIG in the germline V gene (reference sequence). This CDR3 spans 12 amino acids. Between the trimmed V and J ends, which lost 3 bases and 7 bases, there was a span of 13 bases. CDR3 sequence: CAWRTTSGEQYF. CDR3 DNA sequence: TGTGCCTGGAGGACGACCTCGGGGGAGCAGTACTTC. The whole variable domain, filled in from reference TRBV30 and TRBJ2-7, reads SQTIHQWPATLVQPVGSPLSLECTVEGTSNPNLYWYRQAAGRGLQLLFYSVGIGQISSEVPQNLSASRPQDRQFILSSKKLLLSDSGFYLCAWRTTSGEQYFGPGTRLTVT.

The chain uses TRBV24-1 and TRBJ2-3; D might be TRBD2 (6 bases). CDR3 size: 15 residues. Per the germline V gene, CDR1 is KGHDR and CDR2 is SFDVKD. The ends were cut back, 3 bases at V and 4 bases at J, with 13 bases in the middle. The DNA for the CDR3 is TGTGCCACCAGTGATGGGCGGGACGTCTCAGATACGCAGTATTTT. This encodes CATSDGRDVSDTQYF.

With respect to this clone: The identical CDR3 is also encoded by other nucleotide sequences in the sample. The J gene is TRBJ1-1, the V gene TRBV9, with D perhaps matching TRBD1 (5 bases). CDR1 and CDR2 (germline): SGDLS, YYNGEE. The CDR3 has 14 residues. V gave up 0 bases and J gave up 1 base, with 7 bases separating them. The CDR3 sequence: CASSVVTGNTEAFF. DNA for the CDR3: TGTGCCAGCAGCGTAGTCACAGGGAACACTGAAGCTTTCTTT.